This T cell receptor (beta chain) was documented in a study of cytomegalovirus exposure and HLA in healthy donors. Study observations and caveats: Cytomegalovirus association was listed for 170 or so TCR beta chains. Reportedly, fewer N-insertions than the 666-donor mean appeared in an Asian-associated ancestry cluster in a later analysis.

PCR used 60 Vbeta primers and 13 Jbeta primers. Measured with immunoSEQ multiplex PCR; TCRdb has only the in-frame clones, and not every one. The table lists around 160,000 clones, 65% to 85% of them singletons. Notes on this clone: Its target is not known.

Input material: PBMCs. This sequence was found in a woman in her thirties or forties in good health and CMV-seropositive.

CDR3 nucleotides: TGTGCCAGCAGTCTCCAATTCCGCGGTCTATATGGCTACACCTTC. It encodes CASSLQFRGLYGYTF. The V gene is TRBV5-4, the J gene TRBJ1-2, with D unresolved. CDR3 length: 15 residues. CDR1 is SGHNT, CDR2 YYREEE, per germline (reference sequence). V was cut by 5 bases and J by 5 bases, with 19 bases left in between.